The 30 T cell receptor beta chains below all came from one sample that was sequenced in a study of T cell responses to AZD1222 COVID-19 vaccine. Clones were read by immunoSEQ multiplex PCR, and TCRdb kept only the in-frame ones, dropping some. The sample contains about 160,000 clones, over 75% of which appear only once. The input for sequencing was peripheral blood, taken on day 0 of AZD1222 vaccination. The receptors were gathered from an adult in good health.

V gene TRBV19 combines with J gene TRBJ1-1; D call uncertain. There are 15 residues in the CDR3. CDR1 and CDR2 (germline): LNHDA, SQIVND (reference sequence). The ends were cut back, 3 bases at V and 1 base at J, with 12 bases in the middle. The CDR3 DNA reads TGTGCCAGTAGTATGAGTTTTGGGCCGAACACTGAAGCTTTCTTT. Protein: CASSMSFGPNTEAFF. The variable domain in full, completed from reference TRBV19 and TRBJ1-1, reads DGGITQSPKYLFRKEGQNVTLSCEQNLNHDAMYWYRQDPGQGLRLIYYSQIVNDFQKGDIAEGYSVSREKKESFPLTVTSAQKNPTAFYLCASSMSFGPNTEAFFGQGTRLTVV.

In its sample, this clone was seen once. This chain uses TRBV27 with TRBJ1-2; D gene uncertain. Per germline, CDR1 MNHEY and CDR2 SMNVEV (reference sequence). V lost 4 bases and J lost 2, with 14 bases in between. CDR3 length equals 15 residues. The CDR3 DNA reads TGTGCCAGCAGTTCACTCGGCCAAGCGAACTATGGCTACACCTTC. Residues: CASSSLGQANYGYTF.

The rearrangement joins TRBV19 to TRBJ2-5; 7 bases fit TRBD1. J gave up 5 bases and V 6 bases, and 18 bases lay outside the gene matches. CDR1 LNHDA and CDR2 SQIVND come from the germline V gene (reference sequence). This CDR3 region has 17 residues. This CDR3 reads CASSDAAGTAHIETQYF. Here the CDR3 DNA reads TGTGCCAGTAGCGATGCCGCCGGGACAGCCCACATCGAGACCCAGTACTTC.

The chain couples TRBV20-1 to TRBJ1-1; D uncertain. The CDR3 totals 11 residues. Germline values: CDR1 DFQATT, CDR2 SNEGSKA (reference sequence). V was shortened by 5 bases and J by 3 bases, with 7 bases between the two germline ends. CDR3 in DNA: TGCAGTGCTGTAAAGGACACTGAAGCTTTCTTT. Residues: CSAVKDTEAFF.

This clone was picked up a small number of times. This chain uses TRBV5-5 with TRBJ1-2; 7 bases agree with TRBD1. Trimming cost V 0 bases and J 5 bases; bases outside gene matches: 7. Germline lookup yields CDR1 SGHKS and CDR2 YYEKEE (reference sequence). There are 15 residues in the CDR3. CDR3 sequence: CASSLETGQAYGYTF. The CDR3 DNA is TGTGCCAGCAGCTTGGAGACAGGGCAGGCGTATGGCTACACCTTC.

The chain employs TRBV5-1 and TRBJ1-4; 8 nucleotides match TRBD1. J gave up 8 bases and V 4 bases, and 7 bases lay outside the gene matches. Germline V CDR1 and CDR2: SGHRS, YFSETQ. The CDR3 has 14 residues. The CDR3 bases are TGCGCCAGCAGCCTACGGACAGGGAGGGAAAAACTGTTTTTT. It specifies CASSLRTGREKLFF.

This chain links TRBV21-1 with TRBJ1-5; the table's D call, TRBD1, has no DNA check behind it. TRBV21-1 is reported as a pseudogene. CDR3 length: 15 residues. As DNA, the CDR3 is TGTGCCAGCAGCAATAAGGCAGGGGGGAATCAGCCCCAGCATTTT. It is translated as CASSNKAGGNQPQHF.

CDR3 coding DNA: TGCGCCAGCAGCCAAGGCGACAGCTCCTACGAGCAGTACTTC. Translating it yields CASSQGDSSYEQYF. The V gene is TRBV4-3, the J gene TRBJ2-7, with D possibly TRBD1 on 5 matching bases. CDR1 and CDR2 from the germline V gene are LGHNA and YSLEER. Trimming stripped 1 base from V and 0 bases from J, with 7 bases between. This CDR3 has 14 residues.

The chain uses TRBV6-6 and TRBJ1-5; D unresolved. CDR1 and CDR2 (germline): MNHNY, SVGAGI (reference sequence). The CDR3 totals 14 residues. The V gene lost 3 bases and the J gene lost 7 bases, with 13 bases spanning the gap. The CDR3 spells CASSYAGPTQPQHF. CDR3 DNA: TGTGCCAGCAGTTATGCAGGACCTACCCAGCCCCAGCATTTT.

Here the CDR3 DNA reads TGTGCCAGCAGTCCCAGGGACAGGGGGAGGGAGCAGTACTTC. This translates into CASSPRDRGREQYF. The J gene is TRBJ2-7, the V gene TRBV27, with 11 bases that match TRBD1. V shed 5 bases and J 7 bases; nucleotides not matched to a gene: 7. Looked up from germline, CDR1 is MNHEY and CDR2 is SMNVEV (reference sequence). The length of the CDR3 is 14 residues.

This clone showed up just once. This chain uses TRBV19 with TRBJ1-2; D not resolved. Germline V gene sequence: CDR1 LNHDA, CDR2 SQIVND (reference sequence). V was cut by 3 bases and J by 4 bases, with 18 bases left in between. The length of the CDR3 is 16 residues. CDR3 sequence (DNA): TGTGCCAGTAGTATCGGGTCATTATTACTCGGCTATGGCTACACCTTC. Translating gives CASSIGSLLLGYGYTF.

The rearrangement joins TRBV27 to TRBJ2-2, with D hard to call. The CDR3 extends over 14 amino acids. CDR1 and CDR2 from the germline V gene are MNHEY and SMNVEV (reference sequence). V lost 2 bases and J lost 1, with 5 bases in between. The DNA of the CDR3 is TGTGCCAGCAGTTTAGACTTGAACACCGGGGAGCTGTTTTTT. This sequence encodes CASSLDLNTGELFF.

CDR3 protein: CASSLGTDYGYTF. CDR3 DNA sequence: TGTGCCAGCAGTTTAGGGACAGACTATGGCTACACCTTC. The rearrangement joins TRBV27 to TRBJ1-2, with 7 bases identical to TRBD1. V lost 2 bases and J lost 3; bases outside the gene matches: 0. This CDR3 has 13 amino acids. Germline V gives CDR1 MNHEY, CDR2 SMNVEV (reference sequence).

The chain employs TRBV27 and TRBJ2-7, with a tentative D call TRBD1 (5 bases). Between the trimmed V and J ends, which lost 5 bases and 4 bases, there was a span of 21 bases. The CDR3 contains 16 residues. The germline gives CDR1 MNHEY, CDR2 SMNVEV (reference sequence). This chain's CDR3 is CASSLWRGQGLYEQYF. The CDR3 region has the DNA TGTGCCAGCAGTCTTTGGCGAGGTCAGGGCCTGTACGAGCAGTACTTC.

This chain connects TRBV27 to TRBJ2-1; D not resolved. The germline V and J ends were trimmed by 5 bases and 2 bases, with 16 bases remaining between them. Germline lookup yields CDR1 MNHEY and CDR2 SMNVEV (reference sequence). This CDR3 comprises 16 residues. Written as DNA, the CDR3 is TGTGCCAGCAGTCCCCCCACCCAAGGAGCCTACAATGAGCAGTTCTTC. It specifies CASSPPTQGAYNEQFF.

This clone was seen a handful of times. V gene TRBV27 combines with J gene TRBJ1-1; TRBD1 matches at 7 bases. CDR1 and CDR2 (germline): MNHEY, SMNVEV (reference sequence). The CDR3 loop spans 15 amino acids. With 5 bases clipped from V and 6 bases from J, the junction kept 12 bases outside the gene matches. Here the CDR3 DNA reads TGTGCCAGCAGTCCCCAAGGGGGCGGTTACGCTGAAGCTTTCTTT. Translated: CASSPQGGGYAEAFF.

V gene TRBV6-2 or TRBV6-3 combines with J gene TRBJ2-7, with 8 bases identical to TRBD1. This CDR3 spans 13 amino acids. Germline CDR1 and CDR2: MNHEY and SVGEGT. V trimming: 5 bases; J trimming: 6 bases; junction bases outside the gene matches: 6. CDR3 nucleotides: TGTGCCAGCAGTGGACAGGGTTCGGGCGAGCAGTACTTC. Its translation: CASSGQGSGEQYF.

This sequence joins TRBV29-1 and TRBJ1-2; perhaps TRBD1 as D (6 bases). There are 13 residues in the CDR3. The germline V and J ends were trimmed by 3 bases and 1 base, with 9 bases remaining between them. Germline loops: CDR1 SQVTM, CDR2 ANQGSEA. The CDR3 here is CSVEQGINYGYTF. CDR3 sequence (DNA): TGCAGCGTTGAGCAGGGGATTAACTATGGCTACACCTTC.

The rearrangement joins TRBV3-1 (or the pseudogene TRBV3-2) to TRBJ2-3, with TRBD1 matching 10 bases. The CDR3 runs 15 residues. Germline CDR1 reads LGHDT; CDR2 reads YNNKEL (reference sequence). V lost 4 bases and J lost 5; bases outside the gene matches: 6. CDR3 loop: CASSLPGQGIDTQYF. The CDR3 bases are TGTGCCAGCAGCCTCCCGGGACAGGGGATAGATACGCAGTATTTT.

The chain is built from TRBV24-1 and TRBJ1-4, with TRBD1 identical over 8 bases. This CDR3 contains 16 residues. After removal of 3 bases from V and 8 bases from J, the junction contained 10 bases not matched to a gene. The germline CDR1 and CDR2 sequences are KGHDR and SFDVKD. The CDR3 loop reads CATSDDRTGTREKLFF. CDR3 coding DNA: TGTGCCACCAGTGATGACCGGACAGGGACCAGGGAAAAACTGTTTTTT.

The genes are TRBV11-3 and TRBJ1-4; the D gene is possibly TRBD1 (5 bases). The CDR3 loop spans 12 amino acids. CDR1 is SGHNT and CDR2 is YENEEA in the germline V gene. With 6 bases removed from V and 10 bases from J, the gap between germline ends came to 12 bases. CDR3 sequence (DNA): TGTGCCAGCAGGGGACGGACGGGAAAACTGTTTTTT. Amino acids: CASRGRTGKLFF.

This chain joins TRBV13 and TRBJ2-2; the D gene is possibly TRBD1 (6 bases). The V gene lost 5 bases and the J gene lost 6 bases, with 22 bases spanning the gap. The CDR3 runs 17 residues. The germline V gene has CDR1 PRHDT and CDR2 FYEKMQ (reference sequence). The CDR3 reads CASSHPRQGRAAGELFF. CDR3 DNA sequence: TGTGCCAGCAGCCACCCGAGGCAGGGGCGGGCAGCCGGGGAGCTGTTTTTT.

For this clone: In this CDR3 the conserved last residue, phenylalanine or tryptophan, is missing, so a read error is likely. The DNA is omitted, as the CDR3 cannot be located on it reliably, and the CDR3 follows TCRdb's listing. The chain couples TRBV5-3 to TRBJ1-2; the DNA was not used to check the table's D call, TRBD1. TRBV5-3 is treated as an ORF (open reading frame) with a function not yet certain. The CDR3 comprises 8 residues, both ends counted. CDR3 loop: CARSWPPL.

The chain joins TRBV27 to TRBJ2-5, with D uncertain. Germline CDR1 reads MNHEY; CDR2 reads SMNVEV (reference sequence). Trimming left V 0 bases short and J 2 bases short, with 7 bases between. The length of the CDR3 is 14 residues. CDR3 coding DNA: TGTGCCAGCAGTTTATCGTACTTACAAGAGACCCAGTACTTC. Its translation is CASSLSYLQETQYF.

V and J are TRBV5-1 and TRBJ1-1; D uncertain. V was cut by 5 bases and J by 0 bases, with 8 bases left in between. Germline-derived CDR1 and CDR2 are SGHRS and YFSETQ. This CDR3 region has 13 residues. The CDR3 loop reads CASRDAVNTEAFF. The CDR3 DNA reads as TGCGCCAGCAGAGACGCGGTGAACACTGAAGCTTTCTTT.

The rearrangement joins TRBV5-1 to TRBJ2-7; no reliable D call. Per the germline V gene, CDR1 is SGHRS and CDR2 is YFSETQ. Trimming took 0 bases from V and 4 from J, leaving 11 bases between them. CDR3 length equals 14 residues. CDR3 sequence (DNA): TGCGCCAGCAGCTTGGCCGTAGCCCCATACGAGCAGTACTTC. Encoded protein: CASSLAVAPYEQYF.

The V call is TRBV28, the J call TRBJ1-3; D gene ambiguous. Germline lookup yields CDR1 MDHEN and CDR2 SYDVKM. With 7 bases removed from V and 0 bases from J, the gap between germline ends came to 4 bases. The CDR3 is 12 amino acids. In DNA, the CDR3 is TGTGCCAGCAAATTCTCTGGAAACACCATATATTTT. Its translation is CASKFSGNTIYF.

The CDR3 here is CASSLPFSYNEQFF. CDR3 nucleotides: TGTGCCAGCAGCTTGCCTTTCTCCTACAATGAGCAGTTCTTC. J is TRBJ2-1 and V is TRBV13, with unresolved D. In germline, CDR1 is PRHDT, CDR2 FYEKMQ (reference sequence). Trimming shortened V by 3 bases and J by 0 bases, and 6 bases separated the two germline ends. This CDR3 is built from 14 residues.

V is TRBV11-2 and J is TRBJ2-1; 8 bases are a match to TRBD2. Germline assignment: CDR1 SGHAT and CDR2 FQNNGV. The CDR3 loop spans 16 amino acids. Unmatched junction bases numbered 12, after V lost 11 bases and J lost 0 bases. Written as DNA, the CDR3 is TGTGCCCAATCCCGGGAGGGCGGGAGCTCCTACAATGAGCAGTTCTTC. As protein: CAQSREGGSSYNEQFF.

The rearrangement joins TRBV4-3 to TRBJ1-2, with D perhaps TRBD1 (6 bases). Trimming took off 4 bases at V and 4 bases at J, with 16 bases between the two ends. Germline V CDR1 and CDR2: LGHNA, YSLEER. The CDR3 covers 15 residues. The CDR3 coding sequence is TGCGCCAGCAGCCCCTGGGGGCAGGGAGGCTATGGCTACACCTTC. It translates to CASSPWGQGGYGYTF.